This TCR beta chain comes out of a study of CD8 T cells in ankylosing spondylitis. Study results and caveats: In reactive arthritis synovial fluid and blood, some motif variants had been reported before. Peripheral blood samples showed relatively rare disease-linked clones, and these clones were CD8+. Seven to nine highly homologous variants formed a TCR beta motif that appeared characteristic of ankylosing spondylitis blood.

This CDR3 has 16 amino acids. J was trimmed by 5 bases and V by 2 bases; bases with no gene match: 6. Germline V gene sequence: CDR1 PRHDT, CDR2 FYEKMQ (reference sequence). Molecular-barcoded quantitative 5'-RACE produced these TCR beta libraries. TCRdb called the 5' RACE reads again in MiXCR, with one record for every CDR3 protein. There are under 250,000 distinct CDR3 sequences in the sample; just under 7.5% occur only once, and approximately 15% lies in the top ten. This clonotype was observed at least ten times. Its target is not known. The chain carries TRBV13 and TRBJ2-2; 9 bases align to TRBD1. The source is a male donor with ankylosing spondylitis. Source material: blood, either unsorted or a sorted T cell fraction (not recorded which). CDR3 residues: CASSLRGQGSTGELFF. In DNA, the CDR3 is TGTGCCAGCAGCTTACGAGGACAGGGGTCAACCGGGGAGCTGTTTTTT.